Sequencing of this T cell receptor beta chain was carried out in a study of shared clonotypes between healthy human individuals. The DNA input per sorted-subset replicate PCR was about 220 ng, corresponding to some 30,000 T cell genomes. The data were produced by immunoSEQ multiplex PCR, yet TCRdb's version contains in-frame clones alone and is incomplete. The sample yields 1.4 million or so clones, about 98.5% seen once. Germline V gives CDR1 MNHEY, CDR2 SVGAGI. V was cut by 5 bases and J by 5 bases, with 13 bases left in between. The CDR3 has 14 residues. Healthy HIV-negative adults without recent acute infections or vaccinations served as donors. Division of CD4+ cells produced a CD45RA+ naive subset and a CD45RA-negative memory subset.

The chain carries TRBV6-5 and TRBJ1-5, with D unclear. Sequenced input: naive CD4+ T cells sorted from blood. Regarding subset: CD45RA+ positively selected. The receptor was isolated from a man between 25 and 39 years old in good health. The CDR3 region has the DNA TGTGCCAGCAGTAAATCGGACGCTTATCAGCCCCAGCATTTT. Residues: CASSKSDAYQPQHF.